These 18 T cell receptor beta chains came from one sample sequenced in a study of shared clonotypes between healthy human individuals. TCRdb keeps only in-frame clones here, not all; method: immunoSEQ multiplex PCR. The profile covers approximately 340,000 clones, with 74% appearing a single time and approximately 10% taken by the ten largest. What was sequenced was memory CD4+ T cells sorted from blood. Subset reported: CD45RA-negative fraction. All receptors derive from a man younger than 45 in good health.

The chain employs TRBV28 and TRBJ2-3; D is undetermined. The CDR3 spans 15 residues. Trimming pared 3 bases from V and 1 base from J, leaving 11 bases between. CDR1 is MDHEN and CDR2 is SYDVKM in the germline V gene. The CDR3 coding sequence is TGTGCCAGCAGTTTTGTAAGGTCGGGCACAGATACGCAGTATTTT. It codes for CASSFVRSGTDTQYF. The full variable domain, with the rest looked up from reference TRBV28 and TRBJ2-3, is DVKVTQSSRYLVKRTGEKVFLECVQDMDHENMFWYRQDPGLGLRLIYFSYDVKMKEKGDIPEGYSVSREKKERFSLILESASTNQTSMYLCASSFVRSGTDTQYFGPGTRLTVL.

A note on this clone: This sequence may be a read error, since a much larger clone differs from it by one base. Other DNA sequences within the sample encode an identical CDR3. The CDR3 DNA is TGTGCCAGCTCACCAGACCCAGGACCCCCCTATCCCAATGAGCAGTTCTTC. Its translation: CASSPDPGPPYPNEQFF. The V call is TRBV18, the J call TRBJ2-1, with unresolved D. The ends were cut back, 2 bases at V and 6 bases at J, with 20 bases in the middle. The CDR3 length is 17 residues. The germline CDR1 and CDR2 sequences are KGHSH and LQKENI.

The chain joins TRBV5-6 to TRBJ2-2; D uncertain. The CDR3 runs 15 residues. From germline, CDR1 is SGHDT and CDR2 YYEEEE. Trimming took 3 bases from V and 1 from J, leaving 10 bases between them. In nucleotides, the CDR3 is TGTGCCAGCAGCTCCGGGCAGAGGAACACCGGGGAGCTGTTTTTT. It yields the protein CASSSGQRNTGELFF.

The chain carries TRBV2 and TRBJ2-5; 8 positions match TRBD2. Germline trimming cut 8 bases from V and 9 bases from J; bases unmatched to any gene: 11. Germline V CDR1 and CDR2: SNHLY, FYNNEI. The CDR3 is 13 amino acids. The chain's CDR3 is CASFYHTGGAQYF. DNA for the CDR3: TGTGCCAGCTTCTATCATACGGGGGGGGCCCAGTACTTC.

The V call is TRBV29-1, the J call TRBJ2-3, with 7 nucleotides matching TRBD1. Germline lookup yields CDR1 SQVTM and CDR2 ANQGSEA. J gave up 2 bases and V 3 bases, and 11 bases lay outside the gene matches. The CDR3 covers 16 residues. CDR3 coding DNA: TGCAGCGTTGAGGGTATACAGGGGCAGGACACAGATACGCAGTATTTT. Translated, it gives CSVEGIQGQDTDTQYF.

This rearrangement joins TRBV5-6 to TRBJ2-3; 7 bases fit TRBD2. This CDR3 region has 14 residues. Germline-derived CDR1 and CDR2 are SGHDT and YYEEEE. V was pared by 4 bases and J by 3 bases, with 5 bases of the junction left unmatched. The CDR3 coding sequence is TGTGCCAGCAGCCTAGGGACTAATACAGATACGCAGTATTTT. Its translation: CASSLGTNTDTQYF.

The chain recombines TRBV28 with TRBJ1-1; possible D gene TRBD1, 6 bases. Germline CDR1 and CDR2: MDHEN and SYDVKM. This CDR3 region has 13 residues. V lost 8 bases, J lost 3 bases, and 13 bases lay in between. The CDR3 DNA is TGTGCCAGCTTTCCGGGGGGCCACACTGAAGCTTTCTTT. It translates to CASFPGGHTEAFF.

The chain combines TRBV14 with TRBJ1-5; 7 bases align to TRBD1. The CDR3 extends over 19 amino acids. Germline V lookup: CDR1 SGHDN, CDR2 FVKESK. The ends lost 3 bases at V and 0 bases at J; junction bases unmatched: 14. The CDR3 loop reads CASSHNRQGLYYSNQPQHF. CDR3 in DNA: TGTGCCAGCAGCCACAACCGACAGGGACTTTATTATAGCAATCAGCCCCAGCATTTT.

The chain couples TRBV7-8 to TRBJ2-3, with D tentatively TRBD2 (6 bases). Deletions cut 3 bases from V and 6 bases from J, with 13 bases between. CDR3 size: 14 residues. Germline values: CDR1 SGHVS, CDR2 FQNEAQ. Written as DNA, the CDR3 is TGTGCCAGCAGCTTTAGTGGGGGGAAGGATACGCAGTATTTT. Amino acid sequence: CASSFSGGKDTQYF.

This chain uses TRBV28 with TRBJ1-3; weak D call: TRBD1 (5 bases). V lost 4 bases and J 0 bases, leaving 10 bases between the germline ends. This CDR3 is built from 15 residues. Germline CDR1 reads MDHEN; CDR2 reads SYDVKM. The CDR3 region has the DNA TGTGCCAGCAGTTCGGGACGCAGCTCTGGAAACACCATATATTTT. This translates into CASSSGRSSGNTIYF.

The chain links TRBV27 to TRBJ2-3, with D unresolved. Germline CDR1 reads MNHEY; CDR2 reads SMNVEV (reference sequence). Trimming removed 7 bases from V and 6 bases from J, with 17 bases in between. The CDR3 is 14 amino acids. The CDR3 reads CASNRVPGLDTQYF. CDR3 bases: TGTGCCAGCAACCGGGTCCCCGGGTTGGATACGCAGTATTTT.

This clone was detected only a few times. CDR3 sequence: CASSFEAGYEQYF. The CDR3 DNA reads as TGTGCCAGCAGCTTTGAGGCAGGCTACGAGCAGTACTTC. The chain couples TRBV7-9 to TRBJ2-7; D not certain. Germline CDR1 SEHNR, CDR2 FQNEAQ (reference sequence). The CDR3 consists of 13 residues. Trimming removed 3 bases at V and 3 bases at J, with 9 bases between.

Points on this clone: Other DNA sequences within the sample encode an identical CDR3. The chain joins TRBV9 to TRBJ2-1, with D hard to call. The V end lost 0 bases, the J end lost 4 bases, and 8 bases lay between the germline ends. CDR3 size: 14 residues. Per the germline V gene, CDR1 is SGDLS and CDR2 is YYNGEE. The DNA of the CDR3 is TGTGCCAGCAGCGTAGCCCCTTCTTACAATGAGCAGTTCTTC. It codes for CASSVAPSYNEQFF.

The chain links TRBV28 to TRBJ2-3; D might be TRBD1 (5 bases). CDR1 MDHEN and CDR2 SYDVKM come from the germline V gene. This CDR3 spans 15 amino acids. Between the trimmed V and J ends, which lost 5 bases and 2 bases, there was a span of 14 bases. As DNA, the CDR3 is TGTGCCAGCAGTACCCGCAGGGAAGCCACAGATACGCAGTATTTT. Its translation: CASSTRREATDTQYF.

The chain employs TRBV7-8 and TRBJ2-1; 10 positions agree with TRBD1. Germline V gene data show CDR1 as SGHVS and CDR2 as FQNEAQ. V gave up 4 bases and J gave up 13 bases; unmatched junction bases: 13. The CDR3 contains 15 residues. The CDR3 is CASSYDRGLGKRQFF. DNA for the CDR3: TGTGCCAGCAGCTATGACAGGGGGCTTGGCAAACGTCAGTTCTTC.

This sequence joins TRBV20-1 and TRBJ2-5; D not resolved. Germline V lookup: CDR1 DFQATT, CDR2 SNEGSKA (reference sequence). The CDR3 is made up of 11 amino acids. V lost 6 bases, J lost 1 base, and 6 bases lay in between. The CDR3 DNA reads TGCAGTGCCAGGACCCAAGAGACCCAGTACTTC. It is translated as CSARTQETQYF.

As DNA, the CDR3 is TGTGCCAGACAGGGGGCCCTGAACACTGAAGCTTTCTTT. This encodes CARQGALNTEAFF. The V and J genes are TRBV2 and TRBJ1-1, with TRBD1 matching over 9 bases. The CDR3 runs to 13 residues. Germline-derived CDR1 and CDR2 are SNHLY and FYNNEI. Trimming took 9 bases from V and 0 from J; bases not matched to a gene: 2.

This chain joins TRBV2 and TRBJ2-3; no clear D. Germline CDR1 SNHLY, CDR2 FYNNEI. Trimming shortened V by 2 bases and J by 4 bases, and 7 bases separated the two germline ends. The CDR3 totals 13 residues. The CDR3 is CASSERLADTQYF. The CDR3 DNA is TGTGCCAGCAGTGAACGGCTCGCAGATACGCAGTATTTT. Complete variable domain (other parts from reference TRBV2 and TRBJ2-3): EPEVTQTPSHQVTQMGQEVILRCVPISNHLYFYWYRQILGQKVEFLVSFYNNEISEKSEIFDDQFSVERPDGSNFTLKIRSTKLEDSAMYFCASSERLADTQYFGPGTRLTVL.